The next 5 T cell receptor beta chains were all read from a single sample in a study of blood T cell repertoires in COVID-19. Sequencing was performed with immunoSEQ multiplex PCR; in TCRdb, only in-frame clones are kept and a portion is missing. This sample has some 220,000 clones, with about 86% found just once. What was sequenced was PBMCs or T cells enriched from blood (not recorded which). The receptors originated from a woman aged 40 to 50 with acute COVID-19.

The chain couples TRBV2 to TRBJ1-5, with D possibly TRBD1 on 6 matching bases. Trimming cost V 0 bases and J 6 bases, with 9 bases left between them. CDR3 length: 14 residues. Germline values: CDR1 SNHLY, CDR2 FYNNEI. The DNA for the CDR3 is TGTGCCAGCAGTGAAGCGCAGACAGGTCAGCCCCAGCATTTT. Amino acids: CASSEAQTGQPQHF.

The chain joins TRBV5-6 to TRBJ2-7, with a possible D match to TRBD1 (6 bases). CDR3 length: 17 residues. Germline CDR1 and CDR2: SGHDT and YYEEEE. Trimming shortened V by 5 bases and J by 3 bases, and 24 bases separated the two germline ends. The CDR3 DNA follows: TGTGCCAGCAGTTCGACCGCCTCAGGGGCCCGATTCTACGAGCAGTACTTC. Protein sequence: CASSSTASGARFYEQYF.

The V call is TRBV29-1, the J call TRBJ2-7; 10 bases fit TRBD1. V gave up 6 bases and J gave up 1 base; unmatched junction bases: 6. The CDR3 covers 14 residues. CDR1 is SQVTM and CDR2 is ANQGSEA in the germline V gene. CDR3 sequence reads: CSVKPGQGSYEQYF. CDR3 nucleotide sequence: TGCAGCGTGAAACCGGGACAGGGGTCCTACGAGCAGTACTTC.

This clone was counted a single time. This chain connects TRBV28 to TRBJ1-4; D perhaps matches TRBD1 (6 bases). The germline V and J ends were trimmed by 4 bases and 4 bases, with 13 bases remaining between them. Germline V gene sequence: CDR1 MDHEN, CDR2 SYDVKM. This CDR3 has 15 residues. The CDR3: CASSSSGTINEKLFF. CDR3 bases: TGTGCCAGCAGTTCCTCGGGGACAATTAATGAAAAACTGTTTTTT.

The J gene is TRBJ2-5, the V gene TRBV7-5; the table assigns TRBD1, which was not confirmed against the DNA. TRBV7-5 has pseudogene status. The CDR3 contains 12 residues. CDR3 sequence (DNA): TGTGTCAGATATCAGGGTAGGGAGACCCAGTACTTC. Translation: CVRYQGRETQYF.